Each of the 8 T cell receptor beta chains below was sequenced from the same sample in a study of cytomegalovirus exposure and HLA in healthy donors. Researchers ran the PCR with 60 Vbeta and 13 Jbeta primers. Generated by immunoSEQ multiplex PCR, the TCRdb table keeps only in-frame clones and is missing some. The sample has under 150,000 clones, 80% seen once; the top ten hold over 3%. Input material: PBMCs. These receptors all come from a woman aged 40-49 years in good health and CMV-seronegative.

CDR3: CASSFAPNTEAFF. The CDR3 nucleotides read TGCGCCAGCAGCTTCGCGCCGAACACTGAAGCTTTCTTT. The chain recombines TRBV5-1 with TRBJ1-1; D is unresolved. CDR3 length: 13 amino acids. V gave up 2 bases and J gave up 1 base, with 6 bases separating them. Germline CDR1 is SGHRS and CDR2 is YFSETQ.

This clone was observed a single time. This chain links TRBV29-1 with TRBJ2-7, with D perhaps TRBD2 (5 bases). There are 13 residues in the CDR3. CDR1 and CDR2 (germline): SQVTM, ANQGSEA. V lost 8 bases and J 3 bases, leaving 17 bases between the germline ends. Here the CDR3 DNA reads TGCAGCACTGATGGAGGAAAGGGCTACGAGCAGTACTTC. Residues: CSTDGGKGYEQYF.

The chain joins TRBV7-6 to TRBJ2-7; the match to TRBD2 covers 7 bases. Trimming at V came to 5 bases and at J to 2 bases, leaving 9 bases not matched to a gene. Germline CDR1 SGHVS, CDR2 FNYEAQ. The CDR3 is 15 amino acids. The CDR3 loop reads CASSPRLATTYEQYF. The CDR3 nucleotides read TGTGCCAGCAGCCCGCGACTAGCAACTACCTACGAGCAGTACTTC.

The chain employs TRBV5-6 and TRBJ2-7; D may be TRBD1 (6 bases). There are 14 residues in the CDR3. Germline V gene data show CDR1 as SGHDT and CDR2 as YYEEEE. V was shortened by 0 bases and J by 5 bases, with 12 bases between the two germline ends. CDR3 residues: CASSLGLGADEQYF. The DNA of the CDR3 is TGTGCCAGCAGCTTGGGCCTGGGGGCAGACGAGCAGTACTTC. The variable domain in full, completed from reference TRBV5-6 and TRBJ2-7, reads DAGVTQSPTHLIKTRGQQVTLRCSPKSGHDTVSWYQQALGQGPQFIFQYYEEEERQRGNFPDRFSGHQFPNYSSELNVNALLLGDSALYLCASSLGLGADEQYFGPGTRLTVT.

The chain joins TRBV12-5 to TRBJ1-5, with 7 nucleotides matching TRBD1. The CDR3 is made up of 15 amino acids. The germline CDR1 and CDR2 sequences are LGHNT and FRNRAP. J was trimmed by 0 bases and V by 6 bases; bases with no gene match: 5. The CDR3 DNA reads TGTGCTAGTGGCTCGGGACAGAATAGCAATCAGCCCCAGCATTTT. Protein: CASGSGQNSNQPQHF.

The table lists this clone with a few counts. The V and J genes are TRBV4-2 and TRBJ1-3, with 9 bases aligning to TRBD1. J was trimmed by 5 bases and V by 0 bases; bases with no gene match: 8. The V gene's germline CDR1 is LGHNA and CDR2 YNFKEQ. There are 17 residues in the CDR3. The CDR3 spells CASSQDRAGQGRNTIYF. The CDR3 DNA is TGTGCCAGCAGCCAAGATCGGGCGGGACAGGGTAGAAACACCATATATTTT.

The rearrangement uses TRBV7-3 and TRBJ1-1, with D possibly matching TRBD1 (5 bases). The germline V gene encodes CDR1 SGHTA and CDR2 FQGTGA. CDR3 length: 13 residues. Deletions cut 2 bases from V and 8 bases from J, with 12 bases between. The CDR3 loop reads CASSLQWGGEAFF. The CDR3, as DNA: TGTGCCAGCAGCTTACAGTGGGGGGGGGAAGCTTTCTTT.

The J gene is TRBJ2-5, the V gene TRBV6-1; TRBD1 aligns across 10 bases. Looked up from germline, CDR1 is MNHNS and CDR2 is SASEGT. V gave up 3 bases and J gave up 5 bases; unmatched junction bases: 9. CDR3 length: 16 residues. The CDR3 sequence is CASSDDDRGRVETQYF. In DNA, the CDR3 is TGTGCCAGCAGTGACGATGACAGGGGGCGCGTTGAGACCCAGTACTTC.